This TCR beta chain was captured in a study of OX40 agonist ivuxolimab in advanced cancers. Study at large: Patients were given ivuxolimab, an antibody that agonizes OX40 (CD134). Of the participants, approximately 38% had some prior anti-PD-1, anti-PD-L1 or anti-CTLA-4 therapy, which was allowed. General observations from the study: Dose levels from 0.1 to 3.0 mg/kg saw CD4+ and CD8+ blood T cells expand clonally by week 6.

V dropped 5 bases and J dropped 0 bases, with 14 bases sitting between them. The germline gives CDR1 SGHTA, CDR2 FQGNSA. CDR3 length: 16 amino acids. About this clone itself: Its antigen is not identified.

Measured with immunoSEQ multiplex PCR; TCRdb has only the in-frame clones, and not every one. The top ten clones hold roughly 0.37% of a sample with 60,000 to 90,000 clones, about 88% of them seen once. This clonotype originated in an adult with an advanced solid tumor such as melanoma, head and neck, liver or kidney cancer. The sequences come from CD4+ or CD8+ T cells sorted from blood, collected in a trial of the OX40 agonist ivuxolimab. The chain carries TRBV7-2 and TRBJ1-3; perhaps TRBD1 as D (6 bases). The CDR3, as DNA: TGTGCCAGCAGCCGACAACAGGGTAACTCTGGAAACACCATATATTTT. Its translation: CASSRQQGNSGNTIYF.